Listed below are T cell receptor beta chains from one sample, sequenced in a study of blood T cell repertoires in COVID-19. The assay was immunoSEQ multiplex PCR, and TCRdb's table has in-frame clones only and misses some. In the table there are about 120,000 clones, about four fifths of which are singletons. Sequencing was performed on peripheral blood. The receptors shown here come from a man between 60 and 75 years old with acute or convalescent COVID-19. Each CDR3 is given with its conserved first and last residue. A D gene is named only where the DNA matches it firmly. Not every row has a clone size; where given, it reads once, few, many or a size class.

j_call	d_call	clone_size	v_call	cdr3_aa	cdr3_nt
TRBJ1-3	-	-	TRBV9	CASSDKRSGNTIYF	TGTGCCAGCAGTGATAAACGGTCTGGAAACACCATATATTTT
TRBJ2-7	-	-	TRBV5-1	CASSPESDEQYF	TGCGCCAGCAGCCCGGAGTCAGACGAGCAGTACTTC
TRBJ2-3	TRBD2	once	TRBV6-1	CASSALAGVRRADTQYF	TGTGCCAGCAGTGCTCTAGCGGGAGTGAGGCGAGCAGATACGCAGTATTTT
TRBJ2-1	TRBD2	few	TRBV5-1	CASSLASGAYNEQFF	TGCGCCAGCAGCTTGGCTAGCGGGGCGTACAATGAGCAGTTCTTC
TRBJ2-5	-	few	TRBV27	CASSLSPRDTGRRETQYF	TGTGCCAGCAGTTTATCGCCGAGGGATACAGGGCGTAGAGAGACCCAGTACTTC
TRBJ2-1	TRBD1	medium-sized	TRBV9	CASSVGQGAGDEQFF	TGTGCCAGCAGCGTAGGACAGGGGGCAGGCGATGAGCAGTTCTTC
TRBJ1-2	-	-	TRBV12-5	CASGLGPGGYTF	TGTGCTAGTGGTTTGGGCCCGGGAGGCTACACCTTC
TRBJ2-2	-	-	TRBV7-9	CASSHREGGELFF	TGTGCCAGCAGCCACAGGGAGGGCGGGGAGCTGTTTTTT
TRBJ1-1	TRBD1	-	TRBV9	CASSVRDSNTEAFF	TGTGCCAGCAGCGTCCGGGACAGTAACACTGAAGCTTTCTTT
TRBJ2-2	TRBD1	-	TRBV24-1	CATSDTGGIGELFF	TGTGCCACCAGTGATACAGGGGGCATCGGGGAGCTGTTTTTT
TRBJ2-1	TRBD2	-	TRBV18	CASSPPGLAGNPYNEQFF	TGTGCCAGCTCACCACCGGGGCTAGCGGGAAATCCCTACAATGAGCAGTTCTTC
TRBJ1-1	-	-	TRBV6-1	CASSEVQNTEAFF	TGTGCCAGCAGTGAAGTACAGAACACTGAAGCTTTCTTT
TRBJ1-4	TRBD1	-	TRBV18	CASSPDRDYNEKLFF	TGTGCCAGCTCCCCAGACAGGGATTATAATGAAAAACTGTTTTTT
TRBJ2-7	TRBD1	-	TRBV30	CASTEGAWEQYF	TGTGCCTCGACCGAGGGGGCGTGGGAGCAGTACTTC
TRBJ1-1	TRBD1	-	TRBV15	CATSRGQGIAAFF	TGTGCCACCAGCAGGGGACAGGGAATTGCGGCTTTCTTT
TRBJ2-7	-	-	TRBV9	CASSVEVSSEQYF	TGTGCCAGCAGCGTAGAAGTTTCGAGCGAGCAGTACTTC
TRBJ1-1	-	-	TRBV6-6	CASSSGRLADTEAFF	TGTGCCAGCAGTTCCGGGCGTTTAGCGGACACTGAAGCTTTCTTT
TRBJ1-5	-	-	TRBV5-1	CASSLGPNSNQPQHF	TGCGCCAGCAGCTTGGGGCCGAATAGCAATCAGCCCCAGCATTTT
TRBJ2-7	TRBD1	-	TRBV2	CASSPDTGGSYEQYF	TGTGCCAGCAGTCCAGACACAGGGGGCTCCTACGAGCAGTACTTC
TRBJ1-3	-	-	TRBV28	CASSPQDGYSGNTIYF	TGTGCCAGCAGCCCCCAGGATGGCTACTCTGGAAACACCATATATTTT
TRBJ2-3	-	once	TRBV5-6	CASSPRRLSTDTQYF	TGTGCCAGCAGCCCCCGTCGGTTGAGCACAGATACGCAGTATTTT
TRBJ1-2	-	-	TRBV7-2	CASSSQPGGGYGYTF	TGTGCCAGCAGCTCGCAGCCTGGGGGCGGATATGGCTACACCTTC
TRBJ1-2	-	-	TRBV28	CATRGSTNYGYTF	TGTGCCACCAGGGGCTCCACTAACTATGGCTACACCTTC
TRBJ2-1	-	-	TRBV10-1	CASSENSGGLYNEQFF	TGCGCCAGCAGTGAAAATTCGGGGGGCCTCTACAATGAGCAGTTCTTC
TRBJ2-7	TRBD2	once	TRBV29-1	CSVGTSEAYEQYF	TGCAGCGTTGGGACTAGCGAAGCCTACGAGCAGTACTTC
TRBJ1-5	TRBD1	-	TRBV30	CAWSGQGDQPQHF	TGTGCCTGGAGTGGGCAGGGGGATCAGCCCCAGCATTTT
TRBJ2-3	-	-	TRBV7-9	CASSPRLGSTDTQYF	TGTGCCAGCAGCCCCCGGCTGGGCAGCACAGATACGCAGTATTTT